These T cell receptor beta chains were read from a single sample in a study of cytomegalovirus exposure and HLA in healthy donors. Some clones are missing from TCRdb's copy, which holds only in-frame ones; the method was immunoSEQ multiplex PCR. This table holds roughly 250,000 clones, around 86% found once. Sequenced material: PBMCs. The receptors originated from a woman aged 25 to 39 in good health and CMV-seropositive. CDR3s include the opening cysteine and the closing phenylalanine or tryptophan.

>TRBV15
CATSRDPGQGIYGYTF
>TRBV7-2
CASSRGQGYGYTF
>TRBV7-9
CASSQGLAGAGNEQFF
>TRBV18
CASSADRLNTEAFF
>TRBV2
CASRPPGQVASEAFF
>TRBV16
CASSQSPGGVEQFF
>TRBV21-1
CASSKAGRLPGNQPQHF
>TRBV6-5
CASSWRLARTGELFF
>TRBV7-9
CASSPRDTLYEQYF
>TRBV11-2
CASSWTSGVYYEQYF
>TRBV28
CASSLIRGTGIYEQYF
>TRBV29-1
CSVEQGYEQFF
>TRBV9
CASSVESGNTEAFF
>TRBV30
CAWNLGTGASEGYTF
>TRBV28
CASSRGQGVNQPQHF
>TRBV5-4
CASSSRQGSYNEQFF
>TRBV5-1
CASSGGAVNEKLFF
>TRBV4-1
CASSQVDSSSGNTIYF
>TRBV2
CASSDSIRYSPYEQYF
>TRBV18
CASSPGQPNQPQHF
>TRBV30
CAWSLAPTNEKLFF
>TRBV29-1
CSVVVRANTEAFF
>TRBV9
CASSPIGGDTEAFF
>TRBV19
CASSPGTGNYGYTF
>TRBV9
CASSVEGRGQPQHF
>TRBV23-1
CASSQLQPPRQNTGELFF
>TRBV27
CASSTSSGERDNEQFF
>TRBV7-8
CASSRGQGARQPQHF
>TRBV5-1
CASSLERNTGELFF
>TRBV10-3
CAISGLYTGELFF
>TRBV10-2
CASSPPGQGTYEQYF
>TRBV18
CASSPQGLAKNIQYF
>TRBV5-6
CASSGTTGPIHTEAFF
>TRBV28
CASSLLGKYNEQFF
>TRBV28
CASGSGDTDTQYF
>TRBV4-1
CASSPTAGDEQYF
>TRBV19
CASSLTGAGYGYTF
>TRBV4-1
CASSQVSGGSSYEQYF
>TRBV2
CASILGGGNEQFF
>TRBV5-1
CASSRGAADYNEQFF
>TRBV6-1
CASSESKETQYF
>TRBV18
CASSSSGSSYEQYF